These T cell receptor beta chains were read from a single sample in a study of beta chain features in type 1 diabetes. Profiling relied on immunoSEQ multiplex PCR, and the TCRdb table lists in-frame clones only, not all of them. Here the sample spans 450,000 to 600,000 clones, around 30% being singletons. The specimen was naive CD4+ T cells from blood. The source of these receptors is a man aged 18 to 29 in good health. The conserved cysteine and the conserved F or W are not part of the CDR3 here. The order of the fields is CDR3 protein, J gene, V gene.

cdr3_aa: ASSPSTSTDTQY
j_call: TRBJ2-3
v_call: TRBV13

cdr3_aa: ASSPFRDKSNPDTQY
j_call: TRBJ2-3
v_call: TRBV18

cdr3_aa: SVESDRDQPQH
j_call: TRBJ1-5
v_call: TRBV29-1

cdr3_aa: ASSVASGQSYEQY
j_call: TRBJ2-7
v_call: TRBV9

cdr3_aa: ASSDRGTAKNIQY
j_call: TRBJ2-4
v_call: TRBV2

cdr3_aa: ASSPGAAQETQY
j_call: TRBJ2-5
v_call: TRBV18

cdr3_aa: AWSVRGRDAF
j_call: TRBJ1-1
v_call: TRBV30

cdr3_aa: ASSDWGKSNTGELF
j_call: TRBJ2-2
v_call: TRBV25-1

cdr3_aa: ASSSLAEETQY
j_call: TRBJ2-5
v_call: TRBV7-3

cdr3_aa: SFNRGGRTEAF
j_call: TRBJ1-1
v_call: TRBV29-1

cdr3_aa: ASSVTSSYNEQF
j_call: TRBJ2-1
v_call: TRBV9

cdr3_aa: ASSYSSSQLNTQY
j_call: TRBJ2-3
v_call: TRBV6-5

cdr3_aa: ASSLISGTADTQY
j_call: TRBJ2-3
v_call: TRBV5-1

cdr3_aa: ATSRVAGVYEQY
j_call: TRBJ2-7
v_call: TRBV15

cdr3_aa: SYTRLANEQF
j_call: TRBJ2-1
v_call: TRBV29-1

cdr3_aa: ASSLEREGTDTQY
j_call: TRBJ2-3
v_call: TRBV28

cdr3_aa: ASSHIRGKGADTQY
j_call: TRBJ2-3
v_call: TRBV7-2

cdr3_aa: ASTQGGAF
j_call: TRBJ1-1
v_call: TRBV6-5

cdr3_aa: ASSQYEQY
j_call: TRBJ2-7
v_call: TRBV2

cdr3_aa: AWSHRGGNQPQH
j_call: TRBJ1-5
v_call: TRBV30

cdr3_aa: ASSIEDIQY
j_call: TRBJ2-4
v_call: TRBV19

cdr3_aa: AWSVSDVGYEQY
j_call: TRBJ2-7
v_call: TRBV30

cdr3_aa: ASSFGLASYNEQF
j_call: TRBJ2-1
v_call: TRBV7-3

cdr3_aa: ASSLGISGGTDTQY
j_call: TRBJ2-3
v_call: TRBV7-2

cdr3_aa: ASRLTGFGNTIY
j_call: TRBJ1-3
v_call: TRBV27

cdr3_aa: ATSKGARETQY
j_call: TRBJ2-5
v_call: TRBV15

cdr3_aa: AWSVKGSYNEQF
j_call: TRBJ2-1
v_call: TRBV30

cdr3_aa: ASSAGTGVTYEQY
j_call: TRBJ2-7
v_call: TRBV9

cdr3_aa: ASSPRGGSYEQY
j_call: TRBJ2-7
v_call: TRBV4-1

cdr3_aa: ASSLTSGANTGELF
j_call: TRBJ2-2
v_call: TRBV7-9

cdr3_aa: AWSVYDTDTQY
j_call: TRBJ2-3
v_call: TRBV30

cdr3_aa: ASRDREETQY
j_call: TRBJ2-5
v_call: TRBV2

cdr3_aa: ASSLQPAGTSVAGELF
j_call: TRBJ2-2
v_call: TRBV4-3

cdr3_aa: ASSPRAGQSYNEQF
j_call: TRBJ2-1
v_call: TRBV11-2

cdr3_aa: SVDQFSSGSDEQF
j_call: TRBJ2-1
v_call: TRBV29-1

cdr3_aa: ASSVGLSTRGYT
j_call: TRBJ1-2
v_call: TRBV9

cdr3_aa: ASSLGTGVNEQY
j_call: TRBJ2-7
v_call: TRBV7-9

cdr3_aa: ASSARVAGSYEQY
j_call: TRBJ2-7
v_call: TRBV6-1

cdr3_aa: AWTTGPGNTIY
j_call: TRBJ1-3
v_call: TRBV30

cdr3_aa: ASSQDRGLAGFEQF
j_call: TRBJ2-1
v_call: TRBV14

cdr3_aa: ASRLRGYGANVLT
j_call: TRBJ2-6
v_call: TRBV4-1